The 8 T cell receptor beta chains presented below share a single source sample, sequenced in a study of response to subunit inactivated influenza vaccine (dated by TCRdb to 2017 to 2018). The protocol used for the library was RT-PCR. The run used an Illumina HiSeq 2500. TCRdb reanalyzed the raw reads on its own, using fastp at Q25 for trimming and MiXCR for clone calling, and kept in-frame beta chains. Rows merge per CDR3 protein into single entries with the most common DNA and genes. The sample has approximately 520,000 distinct CDR3 sequences on record, more than 15% of them singletons. 2.5% to 3.5% of the sample rests with the top ten. The sample was CD4+ T cells sorted from PBMCs, taken less than 30 months after vaccination. The receptors shown here come from a man aged 45 to 75 who received an inactivated influenza vaccine. Donor details come from another sample of the same person, matched by shared clones.

A few counts support this clonotype. The CDR3 bases are TGTGCCAGCAGGGGGGGACCGCAGTCTGATACGCAGTATTTT. Translated: CASRGGPQSDTQYF. The chain combines TRBV6-1 with TRBJ2-3, with D maybe TRBD2 (6 bases). Germline V gene sequence: CDR1 MNHNS, CDR2 SASEGT. The CDR3 consists of 14 residues. The V end lost 6 bases, the J end lost 6 bases, and 16 bases lay between the germline ends.

This chain uses TRBV10-3 with TRBJ2-5; D gene unclear. This CDR3 is built from 13 residues. With 10 bases removed from V and 3 bases from J, the gap between germline ends came to 15 bases. The germline V gene has CDR1 ENHRY and CDR2 SYGVKD. The CDR3 loop is CATRPTEKETQYF. The CDR3 nucleotides are TGTGCCACCCGCCCTACCGAAAAAGAGACCCAGTACTTC.

This clonotype was observed a few times. V is TRBV3-1 and J is TRBJ2-7, with D hard to call. V was shortened by 0 bases and J by 2 bases, with 5 bases between the two germline ends. This CDR3 is built from 13 residues. Germline CDR1 and CDR2: LGHDT and YNNKEL (reference sequence). The CDR3 loop is CASSQDVTYEQYF. CDR3 bases: TGTGCCAGCAGCCAAGATGTTACCTACGAGCAGTACTTC.

The chain carries TRBV20-1 and TRBJ2-1, with D possibly being TRBD1 (6 bases). Trimming took 5 bases from V and 8 from J, leaving 13 bases between them. The CDR3 covers 12 residues. CDR1 DFQATT and CDR2 SNEGSKA come from the germline V gene (reference sequence). CDR3 protein: CSAGRGLDEQFF. CDR3 DNA sequence: TGCAGTGCTGGAAGGGGGTTGGATGAGCAGTTCTTC.

The gene calls are TRBV29-1 and TRBJ2-3, with TRBD2 identical over 8 bases. The V gene's germline CDR1 is SQVTM and CDR2 ANQGSEA. The ends lost 3 bases at V and 0 bases at J; junction bases unmatched: 8. The CDR3 sequence is 16 residues long. In nucleotides, the CDR3 is TGCAGCGTTGAGTTCTTTAGCGGGGTCAGCACAGATACGCAGTATTTT. It encodes CSVEFFSGVSTDTQYF.

The V and J genes are TRBV20-1 and TRBJ2-3, with D perhaps matching TRBD2 (7 bases). V shed 6 bases and J shed 0 bases, with 16 bases lying between them. There are 15 residues in the CDR3. The germline CDR1 and CDR2 sequences are DFQATT and SNEGSKA (reference sequence). CDR3 residues: CSAEGGAGSTDTQYF. DNA for the CDR3: TGCAGTGCGGAGGGGGGGGCCGGCAGCACAGATACGCAGTATTTT.

The V gene is TRBV20-1, the J gene TRBJ2-1, with 8 bases identical to TRBD2. V dropped 1 base and J dropped 0; count of bases not matched to a gene: 5. Germline lookup yields CDR1 DFQATT and CDR2 SNEGSKA (reference sequence). The CDR3 is 16 amino acids. The CDR3 spells CSARARGGSSYNEQFF. The DNA for the CDR3 is TGCAGTGCTAGAGCTCGGGGGGGAAGCTCCTACAATGAGCAGTTCTTC.

This clonotype was seen at least ten times. V usage is TRBV6-1 and J usage is TRBJ1-6, with 8 bases lining up with TRBD1. Germline CDR1 and CDR2: MNHNS and SASEGT. This CDR3 comprises 18 residues. V trimming: 5 bases; J trimming: 4 bases; junction bases outside the gene matches: 13. CDR3 in amino acids: CASSYELHRGDYNSPLHF. CDR3 DNA sequence: TGTGCCAGCAGTTACGAGCTTCACAGGGGGGATTATAATTCACCCCTCCACTTT.